These T cell receptor beta chains were read from a single sample in a study of T cell responses to AZD1222 COVID-19 vaccine. Sequenced by immunoSEQ multiplex PCR; TCRdb stores in-frame clones only, minus some. The data hold roughly 120,000 clones, with around 87% observed a single time. Sample: peripheral blood, taken 28 days after the second AZD1222 dose. Receptors originate from an adult who received the AZD1222 COVID-19 vaccine. CDR3s include the opening cysteine and the closing phenylalanine or tryptophan. The D gene is left open where the match is weak. Clone size is given for some rows only: seen once, a few or many times, or a class if the clone is expanded.

V gene,J gene,D gene,CDR3 length,clone size,CDR3 DNA,CDR3 protein
TRBV6-5,TRBJ1-1,-,11,many,TGTGCCAGCAGTCACCCATATGAAGCTTTCTTT,CASSHPYEAFF
TRBV5-1,TRBJ1-3,TRBD1,14,-,TGCGCCAGCAGCCAAGACAGGGGAAAAAACACCATATATTTT,CASSQDRGKNTIYF
TRBV5-6,TRBJ2-3,-,13,-,TGTGCCAGCAGCCCTCAGGGACGAGATACGCAGTATTTT,CASSPQGRDTQYF
TRBV29-1,TRBJ2-3,TRBD1,13,-,TGCAGCGTTGGGGGACAGGGAGCAGATACGCAGTATTTT,CSVGGQGADTQYF
TRBV19,TRBJ2-2,TRBD1,16,-,TGTGCCAGTAGGAGGACAGGGGTAACAAACACCGGGGAGCTGTTTTTT,CASRRTGVTNTGELFF
TRBV19,TRBJ2-3,-,15,-,TGTGCCAGTAGTACCCAGGGGGGCAGGGCAGATACGCAGTATTTT,CASSTQGGRADTQYF
TRBV20-1,TRBJ1-5,TRBD1,15,-,TGCAGTGCTAGTCTCAGGGGGCGCTTAGGTCAGCCCCAGCATTTT,CSASLRGRLGQPQHF
TRBV1,TRBJ2-7,-,18,-,TGCACCAGCAGCCAGAGGATCCTTCCGGGACACCGAGCCTACGAGCAGTACTTC,CTSSQRILPGHRAYEQYF
TRBV7-3,TRBJ2-7,-,14,-,TGTGCCAGCAGCTTACTCAGGGCCCAAGGCGAGCAGTACTTC,CASSLLRAQGEQYF
TRBV28,TRBJ2-7,-,13,-,TGTGCCAGCAGTCTTTTTCGGAGCTACGAGCAGTACTTC,CASSLFRSYEQYF
TRBV19,TRBJ1-6,TRBD1,14,-,TGTGCCAGTAGTTACCAGGGGGCTGTATCACCCCTCCACTTT,CASSYQGAVSPLHF
TRBV28,TRBJ1-1,-,15,-,TGTGCCAGCAGAAAGGGGGGGAGGAAGGGCACTGAAGCTTTCTTT,CASRKGGRKGTEAFF
TRBV10-2,TRBJ2-3,TRBD2,17,-,TGCGCCAGCACTGTTAGCGGGAGGGGCGAAAGCACAGATACGCAGTATTTT,CASTVSGRGESTDTQYF
TRBV5-1,TRBJ1-1,-,14,-,TGCGCCAGCAGCGGGGCCCTAAGACACACTGAAGCTTTCTTT,CASSGALRHTEAFF